This T cell receptor (beta chain) was found in a study of blood T cells in healthy people across ages. The junction had 4 bases not matched to a gene; V was cut back by 2 bases and J by 6 bases. The CDR3 runs 15 residues. Ranging in age from about 6 to 95, the donors were healthy Caucasian individuals from Russia. In this sample, this clonotype turned up many times. Sample-barcoded 5' priming and a J-beta primer mix drove a second PCR of 7 to 11 cycles. MiXCR, applied by TCRdb to the 5' RACE reads, yields one record per CDR3 protein. The sample records around 650,000 distinct CDR3 sequences, roughly two fifths being singletons.

The V and J genes are TRBV12-3 or TRBV12-4 and TRBJ2-1; 10 nucleotides match TRBD2. The specimen was blood. The clonotype originates from an elderly man in good health. The CDR3 bases are TGTGCCAGCAGTTTAACCAGCGGGAGGGCCAATGAGCAGTTCTTC. This sequence encodes CASSLTSGRANEQFF.